Listed below are T cell receptor beta chains from one sample, sequenced in a study of cytomegalovirus exposure and HLA in healthy donors. Assay used: immunoSEQ multiplex PCR; TCRdb lists only in-frame clones, some missing. This sample yields approximately 100,000 clones, of which roughly 85% are seen a single time; about 7.7% belongs to the top ten. The material sequenced was PBMCs. The source of these receptors is a man aged 40-50 years in good health and CMV-seropositive. Each CDR3 is given without its conserved first and last residue. The D gene is left open where the match is weak. The size field is filled for only some rows; it gives once, few, many or a size class.

j_gene | d_gene | v_gene | abundance | CDR3aa
TRBJ2-7 | TRBD1 | TRBV28 | NA | ASSFTGQGKHEQY
TRBJ2-6 | NA | TRBV30 | once | AWSAVTGPSGANVLT
TRBJ2-1 | TRBD2 | TRBV15 | NA | ATSSTSGFLSSYNEQF
TRBJ1-6 | NA | TRBV29-1 | NA | SPTSFPHVGNSPLH
TRBJ2-5 | TRBD2 | TRBV6-1 | NA | ASSETSGGRETQY
TRBJ2-7 | NA | TRBV11-2 | NA | ASSSPGVPYEQY
TRBJ2-7 | TRBD1 | TRBV18 | NA | ASSPIKQGEKY
TRBJ2-3 | TRBD2 | TRBV27 | NA | ASSLSGTSVRTDTQY
TRBJ1-2 | NA | TRBV5-1 | NA | ASSLGHEANYGYT
TRBJ1-1 | NA | TRBV5-4 | NA | ASSFLSREGKEAF
TRBJ1-5 | NA | TRBV11-2 | NA | ASSLGADQPQH
TRBJ1-4 | TRBD1 | TRBV13 | NA | ASSTDRGTNEKLF
TRBJ1-6 | NA | TRBV11-3 | NA | ASSPDTYNSPLH
TRBJ1-1 | NA | TRBV4-2 | NA | ASSQDSLRAF
TRBJ2-7 | NA | TRBV6-1 | NA | ASSTGRLSGEQY
TRBJ2-2 | NA | TRBV28 | NA | ASSIQGNTGELF
TRBJ2-5 | NA | TRBV4-2 | NA | ASSQDHRQAQETQY
TRBJ1-4 | NA | TRBV4-2 | NA | ASSQRRPGRGEKLF
TRBJ2-3 | NA | TRBV11-3 | NA | ASSLGFQAGDTQY
TRBJ2-1 | TRBD2 | TRBV27 | NA | ASSLSGLAVSYNEQF
TRBJ1-2 | NA | TRBV19 | few | ASTQAGNYGYT
TRBJ1-6 | TRBD1 | TRBV23-1 | few | ASRWGQGVISYNSPLH
TRBJ1-5 | TRBD1 | TRBV2 | once | ASSLTGGSNQPQH
TRBJ2-7 | NA | TRBV7-9 | NA | ASSLNEQGRFEQY
TRBJ1-2 | TRBD1 | TRBV6-5 | NA | ASRATGRGYGYT
TRBJ1-4 | NA | TRBV18 | NA | ASSPGLAGTNEKLF
TRBJ2-7 | NA | TRBV10-1 | NA | ASSGEQY
TRBJ1-1 | TRBD1 | TRBV28 | NA | ASRLSGGRGTEAF
TRBJ1-4 | NA | TRBV19 | NA | ASSITGEKLF
TRBJ2-7 | NA | TRBV30 | NA | AWSRSLRSYEQY
TRBJ1-6 | NA | TRBV5-5 | few | ASSSRTPEDSPLH